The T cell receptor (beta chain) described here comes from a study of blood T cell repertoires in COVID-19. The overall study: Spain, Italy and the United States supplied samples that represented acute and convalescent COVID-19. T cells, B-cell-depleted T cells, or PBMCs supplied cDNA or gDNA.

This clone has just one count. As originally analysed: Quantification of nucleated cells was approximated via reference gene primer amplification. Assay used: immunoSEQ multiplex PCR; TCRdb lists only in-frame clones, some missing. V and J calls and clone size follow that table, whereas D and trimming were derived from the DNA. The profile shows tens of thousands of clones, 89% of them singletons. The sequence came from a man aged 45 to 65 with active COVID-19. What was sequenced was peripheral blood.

CDR3 nucleotides: TGTGCCACATCCGGGACAGCGCCTAATCAGCCCCAGCATTTT. Its protein product is CATSGTAPNQPQHF. The chain couples TRBV28 to TRBJ1-5; TRBD1 aligns across 7 bases. J lost 4 bases, V lost 10 bases, and 10 bases had no gene match. The length of the CDR3 is 14 residues. Germline V gene data show CDR1 as MDHEN and CDR2 as SYDVKM.